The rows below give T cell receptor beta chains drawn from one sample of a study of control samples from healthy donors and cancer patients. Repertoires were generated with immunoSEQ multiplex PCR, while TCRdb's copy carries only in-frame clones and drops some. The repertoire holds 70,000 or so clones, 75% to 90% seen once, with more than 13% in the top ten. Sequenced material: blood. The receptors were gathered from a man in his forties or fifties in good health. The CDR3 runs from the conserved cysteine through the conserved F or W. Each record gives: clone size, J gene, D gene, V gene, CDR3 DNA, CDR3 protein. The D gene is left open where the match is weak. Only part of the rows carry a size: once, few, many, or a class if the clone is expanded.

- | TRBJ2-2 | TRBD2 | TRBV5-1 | TGCGCCAGCAGCTTGGAGGTAGCGGGGGGGGCCGCGAACACCGGGGAGCTGTTTTTT | CASSLEVAGGAANTGELFF
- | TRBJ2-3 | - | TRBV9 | TGTGCCAGCAGCGTCTCCGGGAGAACAGATACGCAGTATTTT | CASSVSGRTDTQYF
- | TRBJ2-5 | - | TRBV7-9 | TGTGCCAGCAGCCCCCCCGATGAGACCCAGTACTTC | CASSPPDETQYF
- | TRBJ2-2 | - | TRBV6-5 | TGTGCCAGCAGTTACAGGGGGGCGGCCGGGGAGCTGTTTTTT | CASSYRGAAGELFF
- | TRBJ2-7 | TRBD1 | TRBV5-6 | TGTGCCAGCAGCCTGGGGGCAGGGGGCGACGAGCAGTACTTC | CASSLGAGGDEQYF
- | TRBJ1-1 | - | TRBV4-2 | TGTGCCAGCAGCCATCCTGAGGGGAACACTGAAGCTTTCTTT | CASSHPEGNTEAFF
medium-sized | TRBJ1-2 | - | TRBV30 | TGTGCCTGGAGTGCGACAGAGCTTGTCTCAAGGGGCTACACCTTC | CAWSATELVSRGYTF
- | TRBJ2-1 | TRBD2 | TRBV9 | TGTGCCAGCAGCAAGACTAGCGGGAGGGCCCTTGAGCAGTTCTTC | CASSKTSGRALEQFF
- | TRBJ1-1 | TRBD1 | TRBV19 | TGTGCCAGTTCCCTCACAGGGGGCCCTGAAGCTTTCTTT | CASSLTGGPEAFF
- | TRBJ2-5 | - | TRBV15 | TGTGCCACCAGCATCGGAGGGAGGTTGGAGACCCAGTACTTC | CATSIGGRLETQYF
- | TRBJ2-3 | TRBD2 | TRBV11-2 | TGTGCCAGCAGCTTAAATAGCGGGAGGTCAGATACGCAGTATTTT | CASSLNSGRSDTQYF
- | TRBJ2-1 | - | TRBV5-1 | TGCGCCAGCAGCTGGGGCGGGGCAAACTCCTACAATGAGCAGTTCTTC | CASSWGGANSYNEQFF
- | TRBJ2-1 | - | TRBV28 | TGTGCCAGCAGTTCAAACTTCATATTTGTGGATGAGCAGTTCTTC | CASSSNFIFVDEQFF
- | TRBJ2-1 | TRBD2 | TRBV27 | TGTGCCAGCAGTTTCTCCCCGCGGGAGGGCCACGGGCAGTTCTTC | CASSFSPREGHGQFF
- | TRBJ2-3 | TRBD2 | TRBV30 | TGTGCCTGGAGCAATAGCGGGGGGAGCACAGATACGCAGTATTTT | CAWSNSGGSTDTQYF
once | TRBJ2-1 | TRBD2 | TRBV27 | TGTGCCAGCAGTCCCCGGACTAGCGGGGACAATGAGCAGTTCTTC | CASSPRTSGDNEQFF
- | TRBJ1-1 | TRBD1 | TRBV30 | TGTGCCTGGGCCGACAGGGTTAACACTGAAGCTTTCTTT | CAWADRVNTEAFF
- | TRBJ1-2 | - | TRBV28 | TGTGCCAGCAGTTTATCCGGAGCCAGCCTATGGGGATACACCTTC | CASSLSGASLWGYTF
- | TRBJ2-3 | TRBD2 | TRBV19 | TGTGCCAGTAGTATGTATACTAGCGGGATTGGAGATACGCAGTATTTT | CASSMYTSGIGDTQYF
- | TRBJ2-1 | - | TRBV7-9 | TGTGCCAGCAGCTTAAGCGGATACAATGAGCAGTTCTTC | CASSLSGYNEQFF
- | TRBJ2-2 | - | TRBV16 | TGTGCCAGTTCGACAGATTTCACCGGGGAGCTGTTTTTT | CASSTDFTGELFF